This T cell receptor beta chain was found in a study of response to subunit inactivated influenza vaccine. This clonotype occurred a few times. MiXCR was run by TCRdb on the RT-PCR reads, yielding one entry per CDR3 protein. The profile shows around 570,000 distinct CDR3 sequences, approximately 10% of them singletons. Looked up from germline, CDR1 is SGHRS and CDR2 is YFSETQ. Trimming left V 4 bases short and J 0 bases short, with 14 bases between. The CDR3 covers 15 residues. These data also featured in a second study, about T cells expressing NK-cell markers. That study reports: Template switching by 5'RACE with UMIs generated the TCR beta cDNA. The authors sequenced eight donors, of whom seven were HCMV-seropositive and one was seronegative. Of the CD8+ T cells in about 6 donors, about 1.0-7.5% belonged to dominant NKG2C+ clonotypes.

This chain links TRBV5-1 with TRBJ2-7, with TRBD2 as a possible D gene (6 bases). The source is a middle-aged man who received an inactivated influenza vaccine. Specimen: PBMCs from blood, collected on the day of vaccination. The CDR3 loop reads CASSMDGTRSYEQYF. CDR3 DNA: TGCGCCAGCAGCATGGACGGGACTCGCTCCTACGAGCAGTACTTC.